A single sample is the source of the 15 T cell receptor beta chains below, sequenced in a study of cytomegalovirus exposure and HLA in healthy donors. Assay: immunoSEQ multiplex PCR; the TCRdb copy retains only in-frame clones and omits some. The sample contains 150,000 to 200,000 clones, approximately 78% of which appear only once. Input material: PBMCs. All receptors come from a woman aged 25 to 39 in good health and CMV-seronegative.

The J gene is TRBJ1-1, the V gene TRBV11-2, with a tentative D call TRBD1 (5 bases). V was shortened by 5 bases and J by 1 base, with 17 bases between the two germline ends. Germline V gene data show CDR1 as SGHAT and CDR2 as FQNNGV. The CDR3 length is 16 residues. In DNA, the CDR3 is TGTGCCAGCAGCGGGGGGTATTGGCATTCGAACACTGAAGCTTTCTTT. Encoded protein: CASSGGYWHSNTEAFF.

The rearrangement joins TRBV7-9 to TRBJ1-1; 7 nucleotides match TRBD1. The CDR3 is made up of 14 amino acids. Germline assignment: CDR1 SEHNR and CDR2 FQNEAQ (reference sequence). The J segment lost 1 base and the V segment lost 6 bases, leaving 5 bases of the junction unmatched. The CDR3 sequence is CASSVTGPNTEAFF. In nucleotides, the CDR3 is TGTGCCAGCAGTGTGACAGGGCCGAACACTGAAGCTTTCTTT.

J is TRBJ1-5 and V is TRBV19, with 9 bases matching TRBD1. CDR3 length: 16 residues. V dropped 8 bases and J dropped 5; count of bases not matched to a gene: 13. The germline V gene has CDR1 LNHDA and CDR2 SQIVND (reference sequence). The CDR3 is CASQPMDRGLHQPQHF. The CDR3 nucleotides are TGTGCCAGTCAACCGATGGACAGGGGATTACATCAGCCCCAGCATTTT.

The table lists this clone with a few counts. The chain recombines TRBV9 with TRBJ2-2, with 7 bases aligning to TRBD1. The length of the CDR3 is 15 residues. CDR1 is SGDLS, CDR2 YYNGEE, per germline. The J segment lost 4 bases and the V segment lost 4 bases, leaving 7 bases of the junction unmatched. Here the CDR3 reads CASSPTGQSTGELFF. The CDR3 DNA reads as TGTGCCAGCAGCCCAACGGGACAGTCCACCGGGGAGCTGTTTTTT.

The chain combines TRBV29-1 with TRBJ2-1; no clear D gene. This CDR3 is 13 amino acids long. The V end was cut by 3 bases, the J end by 8 bases, with 14 bases between. Germline V gene data show CDR1 as SQVTM and CDR2 as ANQGSEA. The CDR3 bases are TGCAGCGTTGAGGTCTCACGAGGCTATGAGCAGTTCTTC. Residues: CSVEVSRGYEQFF.

The chain recombines TRBV11-2 with TRBJ1-5; no definite D call. CDR3 length equals 13 residues. In germline, CDR1 is SGHAT, CDR2 FQNNGV. The germline V and J ends were trimmed by 5 bases and 4 bases, with 9 bases remaining between them. CDR3 coding DNA: TGTGCCAGCAGCCTTTACAGAAATCAGCCCCAGCATTTT. Translation: CASSLYRNQPQHF.

This clone appeared a few times. The chain uses TRBV2 and TRBJ2-2, with TRBD1 matching over 7 bases. Trimming cost V 7 bases and J 4 bases; bases outside gene matches: 6. The CDR3 is 14 amino acids. Germline CDR1 reads SNHLY; CDR2 reads FYNNEI. CDR3 DNA: TGTGCCAGCACCGGACAGGTGGCCACCGGGGAGCTGTTTTTT. Translated, it gives CASTGQVATGELFF.

The chain links TRBV27 to TRBJ2-7; TRBD1 agrees at 9 bases. The CDR3 consists of 15 residues. V lost 2 bases, J lost 4 bases, and 6 bases stayed unmatched. CDR1 is MNHEY and CDR2 is SMNVEV in the germline V gene (reference sequence). CDR3 in amino acids: CASSLAGQGIYEQYF. In nucleotides, the CDR3 is TGTGCCAGCAGTTTAGCCGGACAGGGGATATACGAGCAGTACTTC.

The V gene is TRBV5-4, the J gene TRBJ2-1, with TRBD2 identical over 9 bases. The germline V gene encodes CDR1 SGHNT and CDR2 YYREEE (reference sequence). V dropped 5 bases and J dropped 6; count of bases not matched to a gene: 12. The CDR3 has 16 residues. In nucleotides, the CDR3 is TGTGCCAGCAGTTACGAATTAGCGGGAGTAGCCAATGAGCAGTTCTTC. It translates to CASSYELAGVANEQFF.

This clone was recorded at least ten times. In DNA form, the CDR3 reads TGTGCCAGCGATATTTCAGGGTTACGGACCGGCAATGAGCAGTTCTTC. Translation: CASDISGLRTGNEQFF. The genes are TRBV5-6 and TRBJ2-1, with a possible D match to TRBD1 (5 bases). This CDR3 has 16 amino acids. The germline V gene encodes CDR1 SGHDT and CDR2 YYEEEE. Between the trimmed V and J ends, which lost 7 bases and 6 bases, there was a span of 23 bases.

The chain is built from TRBV7-9 and TRBJ2-1; TRBD2 aligns across 7 bases. The germline V gene encodes CDR1 SEHNR and CDR2 FQNEAQ (reference sequence). CDR3 length: 18 residues. J gave up 0 bases and V 6 bases, and 14 bases lay outside the gene matches. The CDR3 DNA sequence: TGTGCCAGCAGTTCCCGCCTAGCGGAAGTAAGCTCCTACAATGAGCAGTTCTTC. This gives the protein CASSSRLAEVSSYNEQFF.

CDR3 bases: TGCGCCAGCAGCGAAGCTGCAACTAATGAAAAACTGTTTTTT. Translated: CASSEAATNEKLFF. The chain is built from TRBV5-1 and TRBJ1-4; D not resolved. CDR1 is SGHRS, CDR2 YFSETQ, per germline. V was cut by 4 bases and J by 0 bases, with 7 bases left in between. CDR3 size: 14 residues.

This clone was counted a few times. The chain links TRBV7-9 to TRBJ1-2, with no clear D. The V gene's germline CDR1 is SEHNR and CDR2 FQNEAQ (reference sequence). V lost 3 bases and J 8 bases, leaving 7 bases between the germline ends. This CDR3 region has 11 residues. CDR3 coding DNA: TGTGCCAGCAGCTTCCCGGAGGGCTACACCTTC. It translates to CASSFPEGYTF.

The chain couples TRBV10-1 to TRBJ2-1; maybe TRBD1 (6 bases). With 0 bases removed from V and 4 bases from J, the gap between germline ends came to 16 bases. The CDR3 totals 17 residues. Germline V gene data show CDR1 as WNHNN and CDR2 as SYGVQD (reference sequence). The chain's CDR3 is CASSESATGNLYNEQFF. The DNA for the CDR3 is TGCGCCAGCAGTGAGTCCGCCACAGGGAACCTTTACAATGAGCAGTTCTTC.

This sequence joins TRBV6-5 and TRBJ1-1; the D is unclear. The CDR3 loop spans 14 amino acids. Per the germline V gene, CDR1 is MNHEY and CDR2 is SVGAGI. The V end was cut by 6 bases, the J end by 3 bases, with 14 bases between. The CDR3 DNA is TGTGCCAGCAGGACCGGTATCCGGGACACTGAAGCTTTCTTT. It translates to CASRTGIRDTEAFF.